This TCR beta chain was captured by sequencing in a study of cytomegalovirus exposure and HLA in healthy donors. The method was immunoSEQ multiplex PCR; TCRdb's version includes in-frame clones alone and lacks a portion of them. The data contain 260,000 or so clones, less than 95% of them singletons. As concerns this clone: The antigen remains undetermined.

The CDR3 sequence is 15 residues long. Trimming cost V 7 bases and J 5 bases; bases outside gene matches: 11. Germline CDR1 MNHNS, CDR2 SASEGT. Study-level points and caveats: Reports showed the classifier diagnosing cytomegalovirus status with high specificity and sensitivity. Whilst most TCR sequences proved rare, a subset of public TCRs occurred across many donors. The tendency of first-cohort TCR clusters to co-occur in the roughly 130 validation repertoires emerged from a later analysis. In vitro experiments confirmed that three CMV-associated chains were specific for CMV antigens.

Specimen: PBMCs. The rearrangement joins TRBV6-1 to TRBJ2-5; TRBD2 matches at 9 bases. The clonotype originates from a woman aged 25 to 39 in good health and CMV-seronegative. CDR3 sequence reads: CASNSLAGEAETQYF. The CDR3, as DNA: TGTGCCAGCAACTCCTTAGCGGGAGAGGCCGAGACCCAGTACTTC.